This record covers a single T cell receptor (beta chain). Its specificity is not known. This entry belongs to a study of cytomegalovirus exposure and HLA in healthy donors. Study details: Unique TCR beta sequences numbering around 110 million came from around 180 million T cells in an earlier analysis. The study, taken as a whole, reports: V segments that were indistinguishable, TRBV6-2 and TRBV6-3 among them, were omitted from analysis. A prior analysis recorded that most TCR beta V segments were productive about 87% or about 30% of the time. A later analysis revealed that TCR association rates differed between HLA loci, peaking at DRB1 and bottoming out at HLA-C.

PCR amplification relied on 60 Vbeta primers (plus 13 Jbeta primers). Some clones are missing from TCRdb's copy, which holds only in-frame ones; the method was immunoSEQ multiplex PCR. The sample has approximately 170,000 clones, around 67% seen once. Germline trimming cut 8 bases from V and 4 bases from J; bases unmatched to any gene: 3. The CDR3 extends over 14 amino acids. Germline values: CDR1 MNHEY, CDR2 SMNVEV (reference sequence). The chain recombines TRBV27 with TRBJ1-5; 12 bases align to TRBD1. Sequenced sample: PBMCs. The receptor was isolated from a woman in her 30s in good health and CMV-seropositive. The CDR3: CASWDRGQNQPQHF. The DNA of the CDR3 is TGTGCCAGCTGGGACAGGGGGCAAAATCAGCCCCAGCATTTT.